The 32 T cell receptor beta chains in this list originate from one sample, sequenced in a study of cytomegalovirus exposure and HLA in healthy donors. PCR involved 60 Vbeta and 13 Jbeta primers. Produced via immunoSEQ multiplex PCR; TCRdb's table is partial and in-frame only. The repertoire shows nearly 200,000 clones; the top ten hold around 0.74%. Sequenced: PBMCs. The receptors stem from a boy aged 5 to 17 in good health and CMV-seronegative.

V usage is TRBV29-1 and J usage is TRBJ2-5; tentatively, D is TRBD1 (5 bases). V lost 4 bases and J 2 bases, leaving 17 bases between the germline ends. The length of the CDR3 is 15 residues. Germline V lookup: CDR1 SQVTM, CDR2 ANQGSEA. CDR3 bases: TGCAGCGTTGGGAGACGGACACAATATCAAGAGACCCAGTACTTC. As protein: CSVGRRTQYQETQYF.

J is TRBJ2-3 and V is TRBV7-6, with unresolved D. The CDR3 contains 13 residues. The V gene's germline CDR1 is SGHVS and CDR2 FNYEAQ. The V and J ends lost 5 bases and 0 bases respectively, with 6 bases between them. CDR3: CASSRVSTDTQYF. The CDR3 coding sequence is TGTGCCAGCAGCCGGGTTAGCACAGATACGCAGTATTTT.

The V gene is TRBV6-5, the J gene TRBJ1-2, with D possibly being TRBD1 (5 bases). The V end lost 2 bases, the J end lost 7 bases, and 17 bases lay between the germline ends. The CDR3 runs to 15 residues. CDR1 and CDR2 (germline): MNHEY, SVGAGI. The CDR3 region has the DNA TGTGCCAGCAGTTACATGGAGGGGACCGTCACTGGCTACACCTTC. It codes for CASSYMEGTVTGYTF.

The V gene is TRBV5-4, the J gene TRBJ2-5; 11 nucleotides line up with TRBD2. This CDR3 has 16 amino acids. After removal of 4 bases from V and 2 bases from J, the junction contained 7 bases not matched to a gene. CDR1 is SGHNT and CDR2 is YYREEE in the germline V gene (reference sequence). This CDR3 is CASSHPGLAVQETQYF. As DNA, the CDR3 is TGTGCCAGCAGCCACCCGGGACTAGCGGTTCAAGAGACCCAGTACTTC.

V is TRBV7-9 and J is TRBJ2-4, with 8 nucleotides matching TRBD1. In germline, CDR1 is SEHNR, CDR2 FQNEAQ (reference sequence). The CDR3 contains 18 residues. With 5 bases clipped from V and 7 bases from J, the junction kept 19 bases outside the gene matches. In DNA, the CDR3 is TGTGCCAGCAGCCTTACCCGGACAGGGCGAGATAACTGGAACATTCAGTACTTC. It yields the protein CASSLTRTGRDNWNIQYF.

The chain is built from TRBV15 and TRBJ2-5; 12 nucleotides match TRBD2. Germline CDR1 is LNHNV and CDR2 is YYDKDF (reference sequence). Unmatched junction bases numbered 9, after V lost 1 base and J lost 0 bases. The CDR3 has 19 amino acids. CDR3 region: CATSRVTGSSGGDQETQYF. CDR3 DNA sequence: TGTGCCACCAGCAGAGTGACCGGATCTAGCGGGGGGGACCAAGAGACCCAGTACTTC.

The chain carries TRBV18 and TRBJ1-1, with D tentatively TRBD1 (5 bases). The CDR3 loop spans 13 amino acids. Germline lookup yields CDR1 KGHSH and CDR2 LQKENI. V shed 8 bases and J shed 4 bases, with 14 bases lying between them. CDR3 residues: CASAEKTVTEAFF. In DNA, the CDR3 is TGTGCCAGCGCAGAGAAGACAGTCACTGAAGCTTTCTTT.

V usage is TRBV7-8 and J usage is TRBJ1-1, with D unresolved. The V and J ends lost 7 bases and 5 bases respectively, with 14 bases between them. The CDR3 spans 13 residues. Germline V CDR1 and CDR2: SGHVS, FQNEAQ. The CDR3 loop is CASKMRVATEAFF. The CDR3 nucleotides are TGTGCCAGCAAAATGAGGGTGGCGACTGAAGCTTTCTTT.

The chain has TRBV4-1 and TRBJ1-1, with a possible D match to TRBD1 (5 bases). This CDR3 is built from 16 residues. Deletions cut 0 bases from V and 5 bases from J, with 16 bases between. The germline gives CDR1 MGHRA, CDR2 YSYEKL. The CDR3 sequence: CASSQESGVSGTEAFF. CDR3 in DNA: TGCGCCAGCAGCCAAGAATCTGGGGTGTCAGGGACTGAAGCTTTCTTT.

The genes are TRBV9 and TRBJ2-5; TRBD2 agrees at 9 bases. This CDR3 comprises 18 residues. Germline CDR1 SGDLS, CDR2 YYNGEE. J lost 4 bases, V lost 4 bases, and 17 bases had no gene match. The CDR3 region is CASSSHMGGGGAAETQYF. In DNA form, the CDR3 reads TGTGCCAGCAGCTCACACATGGGTGGCGGGGGGGCCGCAGAGACCCAGTACTTC.

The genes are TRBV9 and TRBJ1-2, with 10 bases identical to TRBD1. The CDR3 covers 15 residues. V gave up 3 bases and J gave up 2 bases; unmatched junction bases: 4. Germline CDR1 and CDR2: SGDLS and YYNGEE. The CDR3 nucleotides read TGTGCCAGCAGCGGGGGACAGGGGAGAAACTATGGCTACACCTTC. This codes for CASSGGQGRNYGYTF. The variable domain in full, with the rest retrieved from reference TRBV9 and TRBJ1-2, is DSGVTQTPKHLITATGQRVTLRCSPRSGDLSVYWYQQSLDQGLQFLIQYYNGEERAKGNILERFSAQQFPDLHSELNLSSLELGDSALYFCASSGGQGRNYGYTFGSGTRLTVV.

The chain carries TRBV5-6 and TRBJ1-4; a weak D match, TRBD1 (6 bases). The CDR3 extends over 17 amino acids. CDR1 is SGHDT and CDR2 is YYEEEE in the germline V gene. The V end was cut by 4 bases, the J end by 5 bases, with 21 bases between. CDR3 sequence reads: CASSLDRKSPMNEKLFF. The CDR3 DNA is TGTGCCAGCAGCCTAGACAGGAAGAGTCCAATGAATGAAAAACTGTTTTTT.

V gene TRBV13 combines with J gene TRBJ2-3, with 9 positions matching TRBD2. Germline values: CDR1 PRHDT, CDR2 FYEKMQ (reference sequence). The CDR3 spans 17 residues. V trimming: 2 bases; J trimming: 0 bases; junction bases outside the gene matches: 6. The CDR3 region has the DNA TGTGCCAGCAGCTTACAGCGACTAGCGGCTAGCACAGATACGCAGTATTTT. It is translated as CASSLQRLAASTDTQYF.

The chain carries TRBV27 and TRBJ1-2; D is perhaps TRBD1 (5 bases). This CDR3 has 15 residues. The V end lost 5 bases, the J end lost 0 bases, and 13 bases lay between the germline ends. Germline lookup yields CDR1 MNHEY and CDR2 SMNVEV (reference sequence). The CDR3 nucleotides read TGTGCCAGCAGTCCCGGACACTTAACTAACTATGGCTACACCTTC. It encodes CASSPGHLTNYGYTF.

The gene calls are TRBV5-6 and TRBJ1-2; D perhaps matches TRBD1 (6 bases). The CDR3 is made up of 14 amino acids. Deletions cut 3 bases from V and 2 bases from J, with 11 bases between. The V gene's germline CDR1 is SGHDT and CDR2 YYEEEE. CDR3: CASSYGQLNYGYTF. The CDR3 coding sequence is TGTGCCAGCAGCTACGGACAGCTGAACTATGGCTACACCTTC.

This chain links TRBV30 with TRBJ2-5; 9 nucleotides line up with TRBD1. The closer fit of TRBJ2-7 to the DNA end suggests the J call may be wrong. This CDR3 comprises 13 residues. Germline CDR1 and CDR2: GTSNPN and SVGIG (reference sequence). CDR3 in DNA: TGTGCCTGGAGTAGGAGGACAGGGGACGAGCAGTACTTC. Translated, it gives CAWSRRTGDEQYF.

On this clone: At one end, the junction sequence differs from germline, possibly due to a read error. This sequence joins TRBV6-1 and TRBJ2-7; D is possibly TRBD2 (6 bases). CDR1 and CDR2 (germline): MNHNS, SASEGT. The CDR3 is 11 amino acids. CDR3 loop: CASSERGRTIF. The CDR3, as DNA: TGTGCCAGCAGTGAGCGGGGACGGACTATCTTC.

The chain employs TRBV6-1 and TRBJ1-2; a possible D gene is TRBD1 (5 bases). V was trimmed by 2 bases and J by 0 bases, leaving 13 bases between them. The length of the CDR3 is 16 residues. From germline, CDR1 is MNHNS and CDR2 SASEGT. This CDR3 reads CASSESRGGANYGYTF. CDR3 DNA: TGTGCCAGCAGTGAATCCCGGGGAGGGGCTAACTATGGCTACACCTTC.

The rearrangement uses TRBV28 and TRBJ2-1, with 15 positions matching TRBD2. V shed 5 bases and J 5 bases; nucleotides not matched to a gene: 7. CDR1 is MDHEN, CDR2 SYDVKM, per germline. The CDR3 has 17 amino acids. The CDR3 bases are TGTGCCAGCAGTCTGCTGGGGACTAGCGGGGGGAACAATGAGCAGTTCTTC. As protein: CASSLLGTSGGNNEQFF.

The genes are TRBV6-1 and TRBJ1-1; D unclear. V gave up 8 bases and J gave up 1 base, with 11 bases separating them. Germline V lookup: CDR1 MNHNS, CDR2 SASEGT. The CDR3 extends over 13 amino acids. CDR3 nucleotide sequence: TGTGCCAGCGAGGTCGAGGGGAACACTGAAGCTTTCTTT. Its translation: CASEVEGNTEAFF.

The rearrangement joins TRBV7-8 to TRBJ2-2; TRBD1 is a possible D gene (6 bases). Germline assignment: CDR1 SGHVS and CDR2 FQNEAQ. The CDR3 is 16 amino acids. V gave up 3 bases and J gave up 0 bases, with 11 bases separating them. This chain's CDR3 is CASSFAGTTNTGELFF. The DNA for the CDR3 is TGTGCCAGCAGCTTCGCCGGGACAACGAACACCGGGGAGCTGTTTTTT.

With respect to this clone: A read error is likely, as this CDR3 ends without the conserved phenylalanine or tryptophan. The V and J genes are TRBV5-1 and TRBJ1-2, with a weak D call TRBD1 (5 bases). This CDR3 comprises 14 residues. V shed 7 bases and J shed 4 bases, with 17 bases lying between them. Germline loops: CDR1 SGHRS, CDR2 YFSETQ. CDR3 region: CASGGDWSSYGYTL. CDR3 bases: TGCGCCAGCGGAGGGGACTGGTCCAGCTATGGCTACACCCTC.

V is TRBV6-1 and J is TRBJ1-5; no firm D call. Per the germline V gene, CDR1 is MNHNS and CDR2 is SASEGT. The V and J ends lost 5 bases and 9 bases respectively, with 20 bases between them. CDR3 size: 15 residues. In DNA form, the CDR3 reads TGTGCCAGCAGTACAGAGGGAATCCCATCATGGCCCCAGCATTTT. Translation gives CASSTEGIPSWPQHF.

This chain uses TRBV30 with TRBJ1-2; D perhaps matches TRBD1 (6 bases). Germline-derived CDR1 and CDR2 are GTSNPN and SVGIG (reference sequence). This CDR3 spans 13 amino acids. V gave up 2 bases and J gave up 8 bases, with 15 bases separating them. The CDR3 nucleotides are TGTGCCTGGAGTCTTAACAGGGTTTTGGGCTACACCTTC. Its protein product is CAWSLNRVLGYTF. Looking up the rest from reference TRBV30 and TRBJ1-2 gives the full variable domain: SQTIHQWPATLVQPVGSPLSLECTVEGTSNPNLYWYRQAAGRGLQLLFYSVGIGQISSEVPQNLSASRPQDRQFILSSKKLLLSDSGFYLCAWSLNRVLGYTFGSGTRLTVV.

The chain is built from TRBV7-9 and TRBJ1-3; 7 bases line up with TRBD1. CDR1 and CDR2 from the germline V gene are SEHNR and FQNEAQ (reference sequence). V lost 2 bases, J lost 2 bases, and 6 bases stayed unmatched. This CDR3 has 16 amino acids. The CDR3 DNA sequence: TGTGCCAGCAGCTTAAAGGAGGGGGCTCCTGGAAACACCATATATTTT. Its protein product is CASSLKEGAPGNTIYF.

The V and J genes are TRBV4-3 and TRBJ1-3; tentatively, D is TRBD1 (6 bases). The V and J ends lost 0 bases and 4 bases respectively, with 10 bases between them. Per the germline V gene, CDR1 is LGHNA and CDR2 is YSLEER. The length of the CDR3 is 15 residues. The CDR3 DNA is TGCGCCAGCAGCCAAGAGATGACAGGCGGAAACACCATATATTTT. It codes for CASSQEMTGGNTIYF.

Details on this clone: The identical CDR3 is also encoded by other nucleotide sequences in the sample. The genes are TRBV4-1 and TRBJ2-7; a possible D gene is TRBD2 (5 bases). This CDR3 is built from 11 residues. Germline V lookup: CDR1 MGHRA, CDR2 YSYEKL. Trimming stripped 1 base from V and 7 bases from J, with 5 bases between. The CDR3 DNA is TGCGCCAGCAGCCAAGCGGGGGAGCAGTACTTC. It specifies CASSQAGEQYF.

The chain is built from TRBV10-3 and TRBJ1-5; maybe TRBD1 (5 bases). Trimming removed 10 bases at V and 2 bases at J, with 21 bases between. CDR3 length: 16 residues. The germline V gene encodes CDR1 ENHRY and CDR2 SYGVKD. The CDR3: CARLPGRPRGNQPQHF. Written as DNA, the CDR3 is TGTGCCAGGCTACCAGGGAGGCCCAGGGGCAATCAGCCCCAGCATTTT.

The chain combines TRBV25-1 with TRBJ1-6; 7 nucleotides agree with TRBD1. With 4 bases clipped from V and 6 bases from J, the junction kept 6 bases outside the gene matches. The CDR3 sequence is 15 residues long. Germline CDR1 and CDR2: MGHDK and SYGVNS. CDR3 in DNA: TGTGCCAGCAGTGGTAAGACAGGGACTAATTCACCCCTCCACTTT. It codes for CASSGKTGTNSPLHF.

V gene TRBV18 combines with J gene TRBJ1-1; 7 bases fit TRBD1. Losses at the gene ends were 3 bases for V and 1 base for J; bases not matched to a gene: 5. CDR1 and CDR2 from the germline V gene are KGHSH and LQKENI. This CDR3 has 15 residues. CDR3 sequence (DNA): TGTGCCAGCTCACCGTCGACAGGGAGGAACACTGAAGCTTTCTTT. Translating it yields CASSPSTGRNTEAFF.

The CDR3 is CASSQVPEGRANTEAFF. The CDR3 bases are TGTGCCAGCAGCCAAGTGCCGGAGGGCCGGGCTAACACTGAAGCTTTCTTT. The chain couples TRBV4-2 to TRBJ1-1; D remains ambiguous. The V gene's germline CDR1 is LGHNA and CDR2 YNFKEQ. The CDR3 covers 17 residues. Trimming removed 1 base at V and 2 bases at J, with 17 bases between.

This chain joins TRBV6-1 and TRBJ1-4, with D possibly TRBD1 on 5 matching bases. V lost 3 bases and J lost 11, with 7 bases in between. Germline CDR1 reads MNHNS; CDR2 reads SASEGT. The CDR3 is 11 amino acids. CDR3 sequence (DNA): TGTGCCAGCAGTGAGCGGGGGAAACTGTTTTTT. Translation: CASSERGKLFF.